This T cell receptor (beta chain) was sequenced in a study of blood T cell repertoires in COVID-19. Using immunoSEQ multiplex PCR, the repertoire was profiled, and TCRdb retains in-frame clones only, with some absent. This table holds roughly 280,000 clones, roughly 85% found once. The CDR3 length is 13 residues. The V and J ends lost 5 bases and 4 bases respectively, with 10 bases between them. Germline V gene data show CDR1 as SGHNT and CDR2 as YENEEA. The TCR comes from a man in his fifties or sixties who had recovered from COVID-19. Sequencing was carried out using peripheral blood. This chain links TRBV11-3 with TRBJ2-3; D is perhaps TRBD1 (6 bases). CDR3 sequence: CASSPGTSDTQYF. CDR3 nucleotide sequence: TGTGCCAGCAGCCCCGGGACATCAGATACGCAGTATTTT.